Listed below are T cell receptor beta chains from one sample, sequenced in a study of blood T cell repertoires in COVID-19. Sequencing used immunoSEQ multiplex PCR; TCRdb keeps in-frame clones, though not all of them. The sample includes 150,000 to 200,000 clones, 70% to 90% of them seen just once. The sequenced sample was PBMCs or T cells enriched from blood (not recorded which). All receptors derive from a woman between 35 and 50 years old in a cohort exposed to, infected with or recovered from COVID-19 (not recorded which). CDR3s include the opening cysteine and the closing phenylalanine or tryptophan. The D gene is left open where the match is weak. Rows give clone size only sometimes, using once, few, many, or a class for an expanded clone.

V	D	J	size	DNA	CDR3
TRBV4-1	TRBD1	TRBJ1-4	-	TGCGCCAGCAGCCGGGACAGGAGAAATGAAAAACTGTTTTTT	CASSRDRRNEKLFF
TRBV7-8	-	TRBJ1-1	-	TGTGCCAGCAGCTTAGCTGGCCGATCCAGTGAAGCTTTCTTT	CASSLAGRSSEAFF
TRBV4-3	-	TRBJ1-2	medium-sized	TGCGCCAGCAGCCAAGAACCCCTGCGGGGGGGGTCGGGCTACACCTTC	CASSQEPLRGGSGYTF
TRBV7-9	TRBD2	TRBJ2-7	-	TGTGCCAGCAGCCTTAGCGGGGCTGCCTACGAGCAGTACTTC	CASSLSGAAYEQYF
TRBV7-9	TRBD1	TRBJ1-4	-	TGTGCCAGCAGCTTATTGACGCAGGGGGTGGCTAATGAAAAACTGTTTTTT	CASSLLTQGVANEKLFF
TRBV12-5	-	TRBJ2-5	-	TGTGCTAGTGGTTTGCCCCGAGAGACCCAGTACTTC	CASGLPRETQYF
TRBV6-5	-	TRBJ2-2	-	TGTGCCAGCAAACTAGCTTTGGCCGGGGAGCTGTTTTTT	CASKLALAGELFF
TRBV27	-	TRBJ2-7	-	TGTGCCAGCAGTTTAACTCCCCTCTTCGAGCAGTACTTC	CASSLTPLFEQYF
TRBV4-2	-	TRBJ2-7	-	TGTGCCAGCAGCCAAGAAGCGGGCAGTTCCTACGAGCAGTACTTC	CASSQEAGSSYEQYF
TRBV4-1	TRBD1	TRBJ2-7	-	TGCGCCAGCAGCCCCACCTGGTCAGGGGGCGGAAACGAGCAGTACTTC	CASSPTWSGGGNEQYF
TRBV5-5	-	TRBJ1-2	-	TGTGCCAGCAGCTTGGCGGGGGAATTGGGTTATGGCTACACCTTC	CASSLAGELGYGYTF
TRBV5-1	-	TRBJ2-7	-	TGCGCCAGCAGCTACGGAGTAAGCTCCTACGAGCAGTACTTC	CASSYGVSSYEQYF
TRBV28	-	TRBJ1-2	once	TGTGCCAGCAGCCTCAGCCCAGGATCGTCTAACTATGGCTACACCTTC	CASSLSPGSSNYGYTF
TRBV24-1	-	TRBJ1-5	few	TGTGCCACCAGTGACCTTACAGGGAATCAGCCCCAGCATTTT	CATSDLTGNQPQHF
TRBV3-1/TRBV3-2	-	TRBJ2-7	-	TGTGCCAGCAGCCAAGCGAGGGGGAGTTGGACAAAACTCTACGAGCAGTACTTC	CASSQARGSWTKLYEQYF
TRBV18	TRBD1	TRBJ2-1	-	TGTGCCAGCTCACCAGGACAGGACAACAATGAGCAGTTCTTC	CASSPGQDNNEQFF
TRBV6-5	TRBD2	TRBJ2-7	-	TGTGCCAGCAGTACTAGCGGCTCCTACGAGCAGTACTTC	CASSTSGSYEQYF
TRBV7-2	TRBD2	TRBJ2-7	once	TGTGCCAGCAGCTGGGGAAGCGGGAGCTCGTACGAGCAGTACTTC	CASSWGSGSSYEQYF
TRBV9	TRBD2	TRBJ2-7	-	TGTGCCAGCAGCGAGCGGGGGGGCATGTACGAGCAGTACTTC	CASSERGGMYEQYF
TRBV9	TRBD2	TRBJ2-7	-	TGTGCCAGCAGCCCGAGTACGGGAGGGTTTCCCTACGAGCAGTACTTC	CASSPSTGGFPYEQYF
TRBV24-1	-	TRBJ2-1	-	TGTGCCACCAGTGAGCGGACTGGGAGCTCCTACAATGAGCAGTTCTTC	CATSERTGSSYNEQFF
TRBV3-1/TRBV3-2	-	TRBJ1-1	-	TGTGCCAGCAGCCAAGGGGTAGGGAGCGGCACTGAAGCTTTCTTT	CASSQGVGSGTEAFF
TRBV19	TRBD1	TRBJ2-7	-	TGTGCCAGTATGCCGGGACAGGGCTACGAGCAGTACTTC	CASMPGQGYEQYF
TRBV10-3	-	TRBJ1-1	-	TGTGCCATCAGTGAGCTGGGTTTGAGGACTGAAGCTTTCTTT	CAISELGLRTEAFF
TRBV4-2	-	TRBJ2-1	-	TGTGCCAGCAGCCAAGTCACGGGAGCGGAGTACAATGAGCAGTTCTTC	CASSQVTGAEYNEQFF
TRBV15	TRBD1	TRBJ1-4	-	TGTGCCACCCAGTACCGACAGGGTGGTGAAAAACTGTTTTTT	CATQYRQGGEKLFF
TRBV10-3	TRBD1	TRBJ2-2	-	TGTGCCATCAGTGACGGACAGGGTGATCACGGGGAGCTGTTTTTT	CAISDGQGDHGELFF
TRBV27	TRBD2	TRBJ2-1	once	TGTGCCAGCAGTGATGGGACTAGCGGGCGTGGGAATGAGCAGTTCTTC	CASSDGTSGRGNEQFF
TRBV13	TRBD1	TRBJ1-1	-	TGTGCCAGCAGTTTCGGACAGGGTGGGTCTGAAGCTTTCTTT	CASSFGQGGSEAFF
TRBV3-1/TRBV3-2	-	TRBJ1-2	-	TGTGCCAGCAGCCAACGGCCCGAGGGAGGTATCTATGGCTACACCTTC	CASSQRPEGGIYGYTF
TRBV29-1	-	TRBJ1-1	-	TGCAGCGTTGGGACGACCGGGGGGGCTGAAGCTTTCTTT	CSVGTTGGAEAFF
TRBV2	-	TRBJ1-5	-	TGTGCCAGCAGTGAAGATGACAGCGGGGGCAATCAGCCCCAGCATTTT	CASSEDDSGGNQPQHF
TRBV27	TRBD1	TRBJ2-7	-	TGTGCCAGCAGTGGGACAGGACTTCACGAGCAGTACTTC	CASSGTGLHEQYF
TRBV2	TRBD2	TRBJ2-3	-	TGTGCCAGCAGGGGACTAGCGGGAGCCACAGATACGCAGTATTTT	CASRGLAGATDTQYF
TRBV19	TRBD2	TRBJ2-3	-	TGTGCCAGTAGCCGGACTAGTTTGGCGCAGTATTTT	CASSRTSLAQYF
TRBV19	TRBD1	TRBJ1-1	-	TGTGCCAGTAGCCCAAACCGGGACAGGGGAGGTTGGACTGAAGCTTTCTTT	CASSPNRDRGGWTEAFF
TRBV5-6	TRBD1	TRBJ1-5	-	TGTGCCAGCAGCTCGCCACGGGACAGGGCTCAGCCCCAGCATTTT	CASSSPRDRAQPQHF
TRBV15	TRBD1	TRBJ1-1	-	TGTGCCACCAGCAGAGTAACAGGGGTCACTGAAGCTTTCTTT	CATSRVTGVTEAFF
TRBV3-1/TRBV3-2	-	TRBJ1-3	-	TGTGCCAGCAGCCCCCGGGTCTCTGGAAACACCATATATTTT	CASSPRVSGNTIYF
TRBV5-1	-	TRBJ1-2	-	TGCGCCAGCAGCTTGGTGGCAGTCCCTAACTATGGCTACACCTTC	CASSLVAVPNYGYTF